A selection of T cell receptor beta chains follows, all from one sample in a study of Ad26.COV2.S vaccination and SARS-CoV-2 variants. Profiling relied on immunoSEQ multiplex PCR, and the TCRdb table lists in-frame clones only, not all of them. In the table there are over 350,000 clones, more than 85% of which are singletons. The input for sequencing was peripheral blood, taken in a trial of Ad26.COV2.S vaccine versus placebo. The receptor set was obtained from a person between 18 and 60 years old who received the Ad26.COV2.S COVID-19 vaccine or a placebo. Both conserved end residues are part of each CDR3. D genes are given only for firm matches. Part of the rows lack a size; the others show once, few, many or a class for expanded clones.

>TRBV9|-|TRBJ2-3|-
TGTGCCAGCAGCGGTCACGGCCGGGGTCGGGATGGCACAGATACGCAGTATTTT
CASSGHGRGRDGTDTQYF
>TRBV2|TRBD2|TRBJ2-1|few
TGTGCCAGCATAGGTAGCGGGGGGAAGAATGAGCAGTTCTTC
CASIGSGGKNEQFF
>TRBV4-1|-|TRBJ1-3|-
TGCGCCAGCAGCCAAGTTCCATTAGGCTCTGGAAACACCATATATTTT
CASSQVPLGSGNTIYF
>TRBV18|-|TRBJ2-7|-
TGTGCCAGCTCGACAGGCTACGAGCAGTACTTC
CASSTGYEQYF
>TRBV7-9|TRBD2|TRBJ2-1|-
TGTGCCAGCAGCGATAGCGGGGGGGCCTACAATGAGCAGTTCTTC
CASSDSGGAYNEQFF
>TRBV18|-|TRBJ2-5|-
TGTGCCAGCTCATTAAACCCCGGACAAGAGACCCAGTACTTC
CASSLNPGQETQYF
>TRBV5-6|TRBD2|TRBJ2-7|-
TGTGCCAGCAGCATCTCCCTTACGGGGGGGTACGAGCAGTACTTC
CASSISLTGGYEQYF
>TRBV4-3|-|TRBJ1-6|-
TGCGCCAGCAGCCTCGGTGTTGGAACTAATTCACCCCTCCACTTT
CASSLGVGTNSPLHF
>TRBV6-1|-|TRBJ2-7|once
TGTGCCAGCAGTGAAGTACCCGTTCCATTCGGAACCTACGAGCAGTACTTC
CASSEVPVPFGTYEQYF
>TRBV7-8|TRBD2|TRBJ2-2|once
TGTGCCAGCAGTCCTAGCGGGGGGCGGAGGACCGGGGAGCTGTTTTTT
CASSPSGGRRTGELFF
>TRBV6-1|-|TRBJ1-2|once
TGTGCCAGCAGTGAAGCCGGGCAGGGAGGGGACTATGGCTACACCTTC
CASSEAGQGGDYGYTF
>TRBV2|-|TRBJ1-1|-
TGTGCCAGCAGTGAAGCGCGGAGGAACACTGAAGCTTTCTTT
CASSEARRNTEAFF
>TRBV14|TRBD1|TRBJ2-1|-
TGTGCCAGCAGCGACGGGACAGGGGTGTTCAATGAGCAGTTCTTC
CASSDGTGVFNEQFF
>TRBV19|-|TRBJ2-5|-
TGTGCCAGTAGTATAGGCGGCACTAGAGAGACCCAGTACTTC
CASSIGGTRETQYF
>TRBV14|-|TRBJ1-6|-
TGTGCCAGCAGCCAAGGGGGTATAGATTCCCCCCTCCACTTT
CASSQGGIDSPLHF
>TRBV9|-|TRBJ2-1|-
TGTGCCAGCGAGCACAGTTTCAATGAGCAGTTCTTC
CASEHSFNEQFF
>TRBV6-5|-|TRBJ2-3|-
TGTGCCATCTCCCAAACCAGGGCAGATACGCAGTATTTT
CAISQTRADTQYF
>TRBV2|TRBD1|TRBJ2-1|-
TGTGCCAGCAGGACAGGGGAATCATTTCACAATGAGCAGTTCTTC
CASRTGESFHNEQFF
>TRBV6-2/TRBV6-3|TRBD1|TRBJ1-1|-
TGTGCCAGCAGTCAGGACAGGGACACTGAAGCTTTCTTT
CASSQDRDTEAFF
>TRBV23-1|-|TRBJ2-2|-
TGCGCCAGCAGTCAATCCGCCCGACCGGAGTCCGGGGAGCTGTTTTTT
CASSQSARPESGELFF
>TRBV4-3|-|TRBJ1-4|-
TGCGCCAGCAGCCAATACTTTAGGGCTAATGAAAAACTGTTTTTT
CASSQYFRANEKLFF
>TRBV7-2|-|TRBJ2-7|-
TGTGCCAGCAGCCGGGGAGTACAGCTCTCCTACGAGCAGTACTTC
CASSRGVQLSYEQYF
>TRBV2|TRBD1|TRBJ1-3|-
TGTGCCAGCGGTAGTGCCCCCGGGACAGCTCTGTTCTCTGGAAACACCATATATTTT
CASGSAPGTALFSGNTIYF
>TRBV30|TRBD1|TRBJ1-4|-
TGTGCCTGGGGGACAGGGAGTGGGGAAAAACTGTTTTTT
CAWGTGSGEKLFF
>TRBV27|TRBD2|TRBJ2-3|once
TGTGCCAGCAGTTTTAGCGGGGGGGCTTCGAGACATTTT
CASSFSGGASRHF
>TRBV5-1|TRBD1|TRBJ2-3|-
TGCGCCAGCAGCAGGGACAGGGCCACAGATACGCAGTATTTT
CASSRDRATDTQYF
>TRBV19|-|TRBJ1-1|-
TGTGCCAGTAGTCCTGGGACGGCCGCCACTGAAGCTTTCTTT
CASSPGTAATEAFF
>TRBV7-2|TRBD1|TRBJ1-1|-
TGTGCCAGCAGCAGACAGGGTTCGAACACTGAAGCTTTCTTT
CASSRQGSNTEAFF
>TRBV5-4|-|TRBJ1-2|-
TGTGCCAGCAGCTTCAACAGGGTGTATGGCTACACCTTC
CASSFNRVYGYTF
>TRBV4-2|-|TRBJ1-5|-
TGTGCCAGCAGCCAAGATAACAGCTACAATCAGCCCCAGCATTTT
CASSQDNSYNQPQHF
>TRBV10-2|-|TRBJ1-1|-
TGCGCCAGCAGTATAGGGGGAGAGGACACTGAAGCTTTCTTT
CASSIGGEDTEAFF
>TRBV6-5|-|TRBJ1-2|-
TGTGCCAGCAGTCGACAGGCTAATGATGGCTACACCTTC
CASSRQANDGYTF
>TRBV10-3|TRBD1|TRBJ1-5|few
TGTGCCATCAGTGCAGGACAGGGGGCGTATAGCAATCAGCCCCAGCATTTT
CAISAGQGAYSNQPQHF
>TRBV19|-|TRBJ2-1|-
TGTGCCAGTAGTACGGACATTGGGGGCTACAATGAGCAGTTCTTC
CASSTDIGGYNEQFF
>TRBV12-3/TRBV12-4|-|TRBJ1-1|once
TGTGCCAGCAGTTTAGGGGCGGGCACTGAAGCTTTCTTT
CASSLGAGTEAFF
>TRBV6-5|-|TRBJ2-7|-
TGTGCCAGTACAAAAAACCGGGACTTCAACTACGAGCAGTACTTC
CASTKNRDFNYEQYF
>TRBV6-5|-|TRBJ2-1|-
TGTGCCAGCGTCCAGGTGGACAGCTCCTACAATGAGCAGTTCTTC
CASVQVDSSYNEQFF
>TRBV6-5|TRBD1|TRBJ2-2|-
TGTGCCAGCAACACAGACAGGGCGAGCGACGGGGAGCTGTTTTTT
CASNTDRASDGELFF
>TRBV3-1/TRBV3-2|-|TRBJ1-3|-
TGTGCCAGCAGCCAGATGGGGCCTGGAAACACCATATATTTT
CASSQMGPGNTIYF
>TRBV4-2|-|TRBJ1-3|-
TGTGCCAGCAGCCAAGTGATGGTGGTCTCTGGAAACACCATATATTTT
CASSQVMVVSGNTIYF
>TRBV24-1|-|TRBJ2-2|-
TGTGCCACCAGTGATTTGCAATGGTCAGGGCCCGGGGAGCTGTTTTTT
CATSDLQWSGPGELFF
>TRBV6-1|TRBD1|TRBJ1-6|-
TGTGCCAGCAGTGCCGGGACAGGGACCTCTAGGAAGGCACCCCTCCACTTT
CASSAGTGTSRKAPLHF
>TRBV5-1|-|TRBJ1-1|-
TGCGCCAGCAGCTTAGGACTGAACACTGAAGCTTTCTTT
CASSLGLNTEAFF
>TRBV4-3|TRBD1|TRBJ1-2|-
TGCGCCAGCAGCCGGGACCGGGACAGGGTTGGCTACACCTTC
CASSRDRDRVGYTF
>TRBV27|-|TRBJ1-2|-
TGTGCCAGCAGTTTACAAGGTGGGGACAACTATGGCTACACCTTC
CASSLQGGDNYGYTF
>TRBV18|-|TRBJ1-2|-
TGTGCCAGCTCACCGGAGGGGAACGTTTATGGCTACACCTTC
CASSPEGNVYGYTF